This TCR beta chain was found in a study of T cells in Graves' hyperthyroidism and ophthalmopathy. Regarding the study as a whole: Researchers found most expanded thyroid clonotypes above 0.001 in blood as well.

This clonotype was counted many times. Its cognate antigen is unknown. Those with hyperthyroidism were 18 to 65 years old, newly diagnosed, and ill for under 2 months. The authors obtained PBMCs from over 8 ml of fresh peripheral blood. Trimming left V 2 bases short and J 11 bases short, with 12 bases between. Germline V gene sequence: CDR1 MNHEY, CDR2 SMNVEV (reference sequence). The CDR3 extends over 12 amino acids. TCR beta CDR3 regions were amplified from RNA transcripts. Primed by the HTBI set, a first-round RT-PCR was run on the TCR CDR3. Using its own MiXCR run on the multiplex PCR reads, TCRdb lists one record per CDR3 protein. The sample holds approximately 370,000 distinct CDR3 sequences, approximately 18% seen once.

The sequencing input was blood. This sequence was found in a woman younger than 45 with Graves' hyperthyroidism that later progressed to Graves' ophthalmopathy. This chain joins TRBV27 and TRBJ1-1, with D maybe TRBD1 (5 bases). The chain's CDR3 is CASSLGGAPAFF. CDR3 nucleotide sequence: TGTGCCAGCAGTTTAGGTGGGGCGCCGGCTTTCTTT.